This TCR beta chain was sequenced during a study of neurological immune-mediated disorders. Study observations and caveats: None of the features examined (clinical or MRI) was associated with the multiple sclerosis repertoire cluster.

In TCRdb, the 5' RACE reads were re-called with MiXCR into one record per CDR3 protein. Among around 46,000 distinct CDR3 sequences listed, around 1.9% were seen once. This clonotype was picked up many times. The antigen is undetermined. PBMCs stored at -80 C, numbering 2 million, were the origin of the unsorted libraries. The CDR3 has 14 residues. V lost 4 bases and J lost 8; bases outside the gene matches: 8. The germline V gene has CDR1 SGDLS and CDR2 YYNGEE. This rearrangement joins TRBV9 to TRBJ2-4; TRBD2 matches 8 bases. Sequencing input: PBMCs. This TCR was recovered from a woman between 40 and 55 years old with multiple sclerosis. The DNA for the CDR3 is TGTGCCAGCAGCAACGGGGGGGCGGGAGACATTCAGTACTTC. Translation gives CASSNGGAGDIQYF.